This is a list of T cell receptor beta chains from one sample in a study of cytomegalovirus exposure and HLA in healthy donors. Here immunoSEQ multiplex PCR was the method, and the copy in TCRdb shows in-frame clones only, minus some. The table includes about 130,000 clones, around 72% detected once. The sequenced sample consisted of PBMCs. The receptors derive from a young man in good health and CMV-seropositive. Both conserved end residues are part of each CDR3. The D gene is left open where the match is weak. Clone size is not always given. Where it is, it says once, few, many or a class for expanded clones.

CDR3aa,CDR3nt,d_gene,abundance,v_gene,j_gene
CASSTGQGYEQYF,TGCGCCAGCAGTACAGGACAGGGCTACGAGCAGTACTTC,TRBD1,-,TRBV10-2,TRBJ2-7
CASSPLDRVNEKLFF,TGTGCCAGTAGTCCACTCGACAGAGTAAATGAAAAACTGTTTTTT,-,few,TRBV19,TRBJ1-4
CASSPGVGRGYTF,TGTGCCAGCTCCCCCGGGGTGGGCAGGGGCTACACCTTC,-,-,TRBV28,TRBJ1-2
CASSDQGNTEAFF,TGTGCCAGCAGTGACCAGGGGAACACTGAAGCTTTCTTT,-,-,TRBV2,TRBJ1-1
CASSDGGGSNEQFF,TGTGCCAGCAGTGATGGCGGGGGATCCAATGAGCAGTTCTTC,TRBD2,-,TRBV2,TRBJ2-1
CASSQDLVWTSGGVHTQYF,TGTGCCAGCAGCCAAGACTTGGTGTGGACTAGCGGGGGGGTACATACGCAGTATTTT,TRBD2,-,TRBV14,TRBJ2-3
CASRDRDITEAFF,TGTGCCAGTAGAGATAGGGACATCACTGAAGCTTTCTTT,-,-,TRBV19,TRBJ1-1
CASSYGTGLYEQYF,TGTGCCAGCAGCTACGGGACAGGGCTGTACGAGCAGTACTTC,TRBD1,-,TRBV11-3,TRBJ2-7
CASSGTGGNNEQFF,TGCGCCAGCAGTGGGACAGGGGGGAACAATGAGCAGTTCTTC,TRBD1,-,TRBV5-1,TRBJ2-1
CAISDGRGLTDTQYF,TGTGCCATCAGTGACGGCAGGGGGCTTACAGATACGCAGTATTTT,TRBD1,once,TRBV10-3,TRBJ2-3
CASSSFAAGGEDTQYF,TGTGCCAGCAGCTCCTTTGCAGCGGGAGGTGAAGATACGCAGTATTTT,TRBD2,-,TRBV9,TRBJ2-3
CASSQDRTGWGKIEAFF,TGTGCCAGCAGCCAAGATCGAACAGGGTGGGGAAAGATTGAAGCTTTCTTT,-,-,TRBV4-2,TRBJ1-1